This T cell receptor (beta chain) stems from a study of spatial heterogeneity in lung cancer. Study-wide points: Among blood samples, ubiquitous expanded tumor TCRs appeared more at resection than at follow-up.

This clonotype was counted between two and nine times. Its antigen is still unknown. Time point reported: sample taken at primary tumor resection. One entry per CDR3 protein results from TCRdb running MiXCR on the 5' RACE reads. The sample contains around 92,000 distinct CDR3 sequences, roughly 12% of which appear only once. This receptor was identified in a male donor with early-stage non-small cell lung cancer. Source: PBMCs, taken at surgery.

In DNA, the CDR3 is TGTGCCAGCAGCTTAGGACGACCTAGCGGGAGCTTCAGCACAGATACGCAGTATTTT. This translates into CASSLGRPSGSFSTDTQYF. This chain connects TRBV7-9 to TRBJ2-3, with TRBD2 matching 10 bases. V shed 1 base and J 0 bases; nucleotides not matched to a gene: 10. The V gene's germline CDR1 is SEHNR and CDR2 FQNEAQ (reference sequence). This CDR3 contains 19 residues.